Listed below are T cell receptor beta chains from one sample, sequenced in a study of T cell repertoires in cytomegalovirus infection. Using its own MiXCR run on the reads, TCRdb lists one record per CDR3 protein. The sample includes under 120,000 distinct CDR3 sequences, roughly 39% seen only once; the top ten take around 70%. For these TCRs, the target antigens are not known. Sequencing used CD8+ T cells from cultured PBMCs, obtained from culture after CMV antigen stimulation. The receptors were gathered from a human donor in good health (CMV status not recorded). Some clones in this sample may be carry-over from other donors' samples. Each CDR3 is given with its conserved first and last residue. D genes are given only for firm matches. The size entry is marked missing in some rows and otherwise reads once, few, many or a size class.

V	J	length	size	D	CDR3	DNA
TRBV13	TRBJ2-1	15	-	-	CASSVDSRAYNEQFF	TGTGCCAGCAGCGTGGACAGTCGGGCTTACAATGAGCAGTTCTTC
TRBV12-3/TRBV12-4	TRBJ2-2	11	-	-	CASRSTGELFF	TGTGCCAGCAGATCTACCGGGGAGCTGTTTTTT
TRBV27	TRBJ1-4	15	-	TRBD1	CASSAYRGLNEKLFF	TGTGCCAGCAGTGCCTACAGGGGTTTAAATGAAAAACTGTTTTTT
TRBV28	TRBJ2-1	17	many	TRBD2	CASSLTLFGGAENEQFF	TGTGCCAGCAGTTTAACCCTCTTCGGGGGGGCTGAAAATGAGCAGTTCTTC
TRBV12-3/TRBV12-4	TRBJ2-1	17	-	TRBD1	CASSSDTGQGAFNEQFF	TGTGCCAGCAGTAGCGATACAGGACAGGGGGCATTCAATGAGCAGTTCTTC
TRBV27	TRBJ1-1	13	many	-	CASSYNSNTEAFF	TGTGCCAGCAGTTACAACAGCAACACTGAAGCTTTCTTT
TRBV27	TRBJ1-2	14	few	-	CASSLLGSLNGYTF	TGTGCCAGTAGTTTATTGGGCTCCTTGAATGGCTACACCTTC
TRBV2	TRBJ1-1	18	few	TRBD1	CASSGSGTGVFMNTEAFF	TGTGCCAGCAGTGGTTCCGGGACAGGGGTTTTTATGAACACTGAAGCTTTCTTT
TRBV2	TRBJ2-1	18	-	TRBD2	CASSPGLAGGPRVNEQFF	TGTGCCAGCAGCCCTGGACTAGCGGGGGGGCCGAGAGTCAATGAGCAGTTCTTC
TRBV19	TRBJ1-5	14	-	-	CASSTRLDNQPQHF	TGTGCCAGTAGTACCCGCCTCGACAATCAGCCCCAGCATTTT
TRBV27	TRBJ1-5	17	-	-	CASSHPLGGISNQPQHF	TGTGCCAGCAGTCACCCATTGGGGGGCATTAGCAATCAGCCCCAGCATTTT
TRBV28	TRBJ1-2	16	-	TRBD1	CASSPTGGDTLYGYTF	TGTGCCAGCAGTCCCACAGGGGGCGATACACTTTATGGCTACACCTTC
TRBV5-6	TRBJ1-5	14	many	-	CASSLGGTNQPQHF	TGTGCCAGCAGTTTGGGGGGAACTAATCAGCCCCAGCATTTT
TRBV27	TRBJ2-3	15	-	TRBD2	CASSFGPGGADTQYF	TGTGCCAGCAGTTTCGGGCCGGGAGGCGCAGATACGCAGTATTTT
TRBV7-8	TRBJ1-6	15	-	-	CASSLVWTNYSPLHF	TGTGCCAGCAGCTTAGTTTGGACAAACTATTCACCCCTCCACTTT
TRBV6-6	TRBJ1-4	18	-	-	CASSYSRQGGEKYEKLFF	TGTGCCAGCAGTTACTCGCGGCAGGGAGGGGAAAAGTATGAAAAACTGTTTTTT
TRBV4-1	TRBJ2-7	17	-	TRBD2	CASSQEGLAGTSYEQYF	TGCGCCAGCAGCCAAGAAGGGCTAGCGGGGACCTCCTACGAGCAGTACTTC
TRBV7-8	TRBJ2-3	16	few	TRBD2	CASSRTSGGSADTQYF	TGTGCCAGCAGTCGGACTAGCGGGGGTTCTGCAGATACGCAGTATTTT
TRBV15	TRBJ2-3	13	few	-	CATSRGIGDTQYF	TGTGCCACCAGCAGAGGAATAGGAGATACGCAGTATTTT
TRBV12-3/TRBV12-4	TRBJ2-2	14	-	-	CASSFGRATGELFF	TGTGCCAGCAGTTTCGGCAGGGCGACCGGGGAGCTGTTTTTT
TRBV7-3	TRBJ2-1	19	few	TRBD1	CASSYKPGQGAGSYNEQFF	TGTGCCAGCAGCTATAAACCGGGACAGGGGGCTGGCTCCTACAATGAGCAGTTCTTC
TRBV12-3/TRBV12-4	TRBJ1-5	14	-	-	CASSPLYSNQPQHF	TGTGCCAGCAGTCCCCTTTATAGCAATCAGCCCCAGCATTTT
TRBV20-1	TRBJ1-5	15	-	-	CSARDPVDLWKPQHF	TGCAGTGCTAGAGATCCAGTCGACCTTTGGAAGCCCCAGCATTTT
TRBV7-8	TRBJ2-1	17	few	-	CASSSPPRAIFSNEQFF	TGTGCCAGCAGCTCCCCCCCGAGGGCTATCTTTAGTAATGAGCAGTTCTTC
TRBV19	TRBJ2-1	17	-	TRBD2	CASSMLASGGAYNEQFF	TGTGCCAGTAGTATGCTGGCTAGCGGGGGGGCTTACAATGAGCAGTTCTTC
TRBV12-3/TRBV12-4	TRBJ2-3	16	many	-	CASSLYLGLSTDTQYF	TGTGCCAGCAGTTTATATCTCGGTCTAAGCACAGATACGCAGTATTTT
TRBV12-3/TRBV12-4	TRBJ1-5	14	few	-	CASSLWEGNQPQHF	TGTGCCAGCAGTTTATGGGAAGGCAATCAGCCCCAGCATTTT
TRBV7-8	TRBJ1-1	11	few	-	CASSSFAEAFF	TGTGCCAGCAGTTCTTTCGCTGAAGCTTTCTTT
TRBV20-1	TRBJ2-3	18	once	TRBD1	CSARVGVTGQGRPDTQYF	TGCAGTGCTAGAGTGGGGGTTACGGGACAGGGGAGGCCAGATACGCAGTATTTT
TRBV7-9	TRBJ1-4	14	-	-	CASSFGTGQEKLFF	TGTGCCAGCAGCTTCGGGACGGGTCAGGAAAAACTGTTTTTT
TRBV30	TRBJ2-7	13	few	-	CAWSVPDSYEQYF	TGTGCCTGGAGTGTACCAGACTCCTACGAGCAGTACTTC
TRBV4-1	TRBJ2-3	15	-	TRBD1	CASSHRDRNTDTQYF	TGCGCCAGCAGCCATAGGGACAGGAACACAGATACGCAGTATTTT
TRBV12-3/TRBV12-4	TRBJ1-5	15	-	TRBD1	CASSPTGDLWQPQHF	TGTGCCAGCAGTCCCACAGGGGACCTGTGGCAGCCCCAGCATTTT
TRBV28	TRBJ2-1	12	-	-	CASSLFTNEQFF	TGTGCCAGCAGTTTATTTACCAATGAGCAGTTCTTC
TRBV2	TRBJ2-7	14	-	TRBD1	CASSGQGATYEQYF	TGTGCCAGCAGTGGACAGGGGGCAACCTACGAGCAGTACTTC
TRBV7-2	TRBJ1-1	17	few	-	CASSAVKALRKDTEAFF	TGTGCCAGCAGCGCCGTGAAGGCCCTAAGGAAGGACACTGAAGCTTTCTTT
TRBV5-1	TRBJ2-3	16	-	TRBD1	CASSWDSPVGTDTQYF	TGCGCCAGCAGCTGGGACAGTCCCGTTGGCACAGATACGCAGTATTTT
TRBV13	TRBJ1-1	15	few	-	CASSLKMGAKRGAFF	TGTGCCAGCAGCTTAAAAATGGGAGCTAAACGAGGGGCTTTCTTT
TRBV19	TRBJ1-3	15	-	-	CASSSTASSGNTIYF	TGTGCCAGTAGTAGTACTGCGAGCTCTGGAAACACCATATATTTT
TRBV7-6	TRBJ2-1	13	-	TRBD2	CASSPSTSYEQFF	TGTGCCAGCAGCCCCTCGACTAGCTATGAGCAGTTCTTC
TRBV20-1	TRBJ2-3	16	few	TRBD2	CSARDSSGGMPDTQYF	TGCAGTGCTAGAGACTCTAGCGGGGGAATGCCAGATACGCAGTATTTT
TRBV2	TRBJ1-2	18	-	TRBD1	CASSDPPSRTGGDYGYTF	TGTGCCAGCAGTGATCCTCCCTCCAGAACAGGGGGCGACTATGGCTACACCTTC
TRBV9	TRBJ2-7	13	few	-	CASSTSITDTQYF	TGTGCCAGCAGTACCAGTATTACGGACACCCAGTACTTC
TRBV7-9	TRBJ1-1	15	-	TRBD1	CASSPRTGGEAEAFF	TGTGCCAGCAGCCCCCGGACAGGGGGAGAAGCTGAAGCTTTCTTT
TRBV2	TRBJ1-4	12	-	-	CASSGGDEKLFF	TGTGCCAGCAGTGGTGGGGATGAAAAACTGTTTTTT
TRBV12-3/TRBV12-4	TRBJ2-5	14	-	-	CASTPWGTPETQYF	TGTGCCAGCACCCCGTGGGGAACCCCTGAGACCCAGTACTTC
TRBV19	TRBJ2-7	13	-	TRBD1	CASSPGTDYEQYF	TGTGCCAGTAGTCCCGGGACAGATTACGAGCAGTACTTC
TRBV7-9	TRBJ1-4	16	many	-	CASSLVLSTTNEKLFF	TGTGCCAGCAGCTTAGTCTTGAGTACAACTAATGAAAAACTGTTTTTT
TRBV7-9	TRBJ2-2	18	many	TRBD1	CASRSSPDRVWNTGELFF	TGTGCCAGCAGGTCGTCCCCCGACAGGGTTTGGAACACCGGGGAGCTGTTTTTT
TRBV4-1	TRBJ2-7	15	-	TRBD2	CASSYSAGGTYEQYF	TGCGCCAGCAGCTACAGTGCGGGGGGAACCTACGAGCAGTACTTC
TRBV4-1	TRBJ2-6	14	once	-	CASTPGTGANVLTF	TGCGCCAGCACCCCAGGGACCGGGGCCAACGTCCTGACTTTC
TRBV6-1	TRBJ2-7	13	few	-	CASSAGGSYEQYF	TGTGCCAGCAGTGCGGGCGGGTCCTACGAGCAGTACTTC
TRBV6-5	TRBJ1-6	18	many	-	CASSYSTPQASYNSPLHF	TGTGCCAGCAGTTACTCGACCCCCCAGGCTTCCTATAATTCACCCCTCCACTTT
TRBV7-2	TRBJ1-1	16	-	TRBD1	CASSPNRGILNTEAFF	TGTGCCAGCAGCCCTAACAGGGGAATCTTGAACACTGAAGCTTTCTTT
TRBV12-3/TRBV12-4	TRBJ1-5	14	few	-	CASSLMAFNQPQHF	TGTGCCAGCAGTTTAATGGCGTTCAATCAGCCCCAGCATTTT
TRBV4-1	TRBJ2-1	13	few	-	CASSQTPNNEQFF	TGCGCCAGCAGCCAAACACCTAACAATGAGCAGTTCTTC
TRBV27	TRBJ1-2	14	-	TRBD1	CASSATGGGYGYTF	TGTGCCAGCAGTGCCACAGGGGGCGGTTATGGCTACACCTTC
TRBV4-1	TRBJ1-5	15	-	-	CASSLTYDSNQPQHF	TGCGCCAGCAGCCTTACATACGATAGCAATCAGCCCCAGCATTTT
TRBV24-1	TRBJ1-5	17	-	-	CATSDLKVVPGDQPQHF	TGTGCCACCAGTGATTTGAAGGTAGTCCCCGGTGATCAGCCCCAGCATTTT